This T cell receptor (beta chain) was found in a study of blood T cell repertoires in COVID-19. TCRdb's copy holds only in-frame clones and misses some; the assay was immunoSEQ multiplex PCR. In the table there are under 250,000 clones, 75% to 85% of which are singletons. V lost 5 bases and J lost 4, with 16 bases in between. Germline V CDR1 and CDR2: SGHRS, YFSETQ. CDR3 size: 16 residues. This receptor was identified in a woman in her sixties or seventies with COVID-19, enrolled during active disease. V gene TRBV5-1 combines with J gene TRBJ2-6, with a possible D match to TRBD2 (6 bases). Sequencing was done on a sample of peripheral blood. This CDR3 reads CASRKRGEAGANVLTF. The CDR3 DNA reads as TGCGCCAGCAGAAAACGAGGGGAGGCCGGGGCCAACGTCCTGACTTTC.